This entry features one TCR beta chain sequence. Other nucleotide sequences in the sample specify the same CDR3. Assay used: immunoSEQ multiplex PCR; TCRdb lists only in-frame clones, some missing. The sample holds approximately 1,500,000 clones; roughly 96% are singletons and the top ten take approximately 1.2%. Germline V gene data show CDR1 as KGHSH and CDR2 as LQKENI. V lost 6 bases and J lost 1, with 15 bases in between. This CDR3 is 15 amino acids long. These data originate in a study of shared clonotypes between healthy human individuals. The receptor was derived from a man aged 25 to 40 in good health. The chain is built from TRBV18 and TRBJ1-1; TRBD1 might be the D (5 bases). Sequenced sample: naive CD4+ T cells sorted from blood. Noted subset: CD45RA+ positively selected. As DNA, the CDR3 is TGTGCCAGCTCCCTTGGGGGTACAGGGAACACTGAAGCTTTCTTT. Protein: CASSLGGTGNTEAFF.